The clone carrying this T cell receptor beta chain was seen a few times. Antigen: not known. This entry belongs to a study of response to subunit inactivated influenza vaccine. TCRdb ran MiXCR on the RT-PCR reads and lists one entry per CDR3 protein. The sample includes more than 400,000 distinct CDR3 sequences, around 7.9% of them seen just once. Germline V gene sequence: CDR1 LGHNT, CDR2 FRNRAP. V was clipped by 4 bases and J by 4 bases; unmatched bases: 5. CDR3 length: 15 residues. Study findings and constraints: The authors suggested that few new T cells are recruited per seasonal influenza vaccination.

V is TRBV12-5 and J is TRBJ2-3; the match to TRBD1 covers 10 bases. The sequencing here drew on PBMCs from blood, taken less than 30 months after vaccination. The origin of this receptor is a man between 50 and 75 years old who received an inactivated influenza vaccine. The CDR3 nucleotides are TGTGCTAGTGGTTCCGGGACAGGGGATGCAGATACGCAGTATTTT. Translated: CASGSGTGDADTQYF.